This T cell receptor beta chain derives from a study of early T cells in non-severe SARS-CoV-2 infection. Unique molecular identifiers were affixed to single, distinct cDNA molecules. TCRdb used MiXCR to reprocess the 5' RACE reads, holding one entry per CDR3 protein. This sample carries 75,000 or so distinct CDR3 sequences, around 15% of them seen once, and the ten largest clones take 9.5% to 13%. This TCR was recovered from an adult who was a healthcare worker with PCR-confirmed SARS-CoV-2 infection or an uninfected control (not recorded which). The sequencing sample was made of whole blood.

The CDR3 is CASSSRDRTYEQYF. The DNA for the CDR3 is TGTGCCAGCAGCTCCCGGGACCGAACCTACGAGCAGTACTTC. The rearrangement joins TRBV28 to TRBJ2-7; D could derive from TRBD1 or TRBD2 (5 bases each). The CDR3 loop spans 14 amino acids. The germline V and J ends were trimmed by 6 bases and 2 bases, with 14 bases remaining between them. Germline CDR1 MDHEN, CDR2 SYDVKM.